This section outlines one T cell receptor (beta chain) sequence together with its context. From germline, CDR1 is MNHEY and CDR2 SMNVEV (reference sequence). V lost 5 bases, J lost 7 bases, and 9 bases lay in between. CDR3 length: 11 residues. This entry is derived from a study of control samples from healthy donors and cancer patients. Profiling relied on immunoSEQ multiplex PCR, and the TCRdb table lists in-frame clones only, not all of them. The data contain about 120,000 clones, approximately 90% of them singletons. The source material was blood. The chain has TRBV27 and TRBJ2-7; perhaps TRBD2 as D (5 bases). The clonotype comes from a woman in her 70s in good health. The DNA of the CDR3 is TGTGCCAGCAGTCCGGGGATTGAGCAGTACTTC. It is translated as CASSPGIEQYF.